The source of this T cell receptor beta chain is a study of blood T cell repertoires in COVID-19. Authors' processing steps: It was from reference gene primer amplification that nucleated cell counts were estimated. Profiled with immunoSEQ multiplex PCR; TCRdb holds only in-frame clones, not every one. D and trimming come from the DNA, and the V and J calls and clone size come from that table. Of about 210,000 clones listed, approximately 91% were seen once; the top ten hold approximately 0.69%. The origin of this receptor is a middle-aged man with acute or convalescent COVID-19. Input material: peripheral blood.

CDR3 in amino acids: CASSRRDSGNTIYF. CDR3 coding DNA: TGTGCCAGCAGCCGAAGGGACAGCGGAAACACCATATATTTT. The chain carries TRBV3-1 (or the pseudogene TRBV3-2) and TRBJ1-3, with 7 bases lining up with TRBD1. The CDR3 sequence is 14 residues long. J was trimmed by 4 bases and V by 4 bases; bases with no gene match: 4. Germline V gene data show CDR1 as LGHDT and CDR2 as YNNKEL (reference sequence).